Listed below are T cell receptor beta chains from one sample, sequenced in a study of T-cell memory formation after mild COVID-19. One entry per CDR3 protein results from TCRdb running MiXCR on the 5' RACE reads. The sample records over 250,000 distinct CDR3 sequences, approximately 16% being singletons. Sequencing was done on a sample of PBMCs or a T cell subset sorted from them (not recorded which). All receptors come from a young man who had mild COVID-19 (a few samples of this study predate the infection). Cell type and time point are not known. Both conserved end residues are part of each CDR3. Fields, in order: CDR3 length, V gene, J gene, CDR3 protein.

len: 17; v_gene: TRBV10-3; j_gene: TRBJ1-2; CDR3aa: CATTPPGRGRNVYGYTF
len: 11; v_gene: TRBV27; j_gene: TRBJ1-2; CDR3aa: CASSSGQGYTF
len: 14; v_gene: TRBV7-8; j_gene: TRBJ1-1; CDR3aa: CASSSYSVKPEAFF
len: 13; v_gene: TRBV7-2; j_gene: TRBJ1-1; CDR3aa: CASSYSGAAEAFF
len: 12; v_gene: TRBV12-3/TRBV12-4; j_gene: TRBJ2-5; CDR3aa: CASSFTAVTQYF
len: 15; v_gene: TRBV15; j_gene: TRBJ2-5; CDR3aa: CATSSSLMKGETQYF
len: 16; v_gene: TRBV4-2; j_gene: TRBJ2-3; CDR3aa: CASSQPTGGPKDTQYF
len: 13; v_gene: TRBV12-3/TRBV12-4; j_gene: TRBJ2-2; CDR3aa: CASATLGTGELFF
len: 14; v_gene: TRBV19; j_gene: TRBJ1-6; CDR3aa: CASRDRELNSPLHF
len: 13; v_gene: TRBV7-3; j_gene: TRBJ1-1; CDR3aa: CASSRAGGYEAFF
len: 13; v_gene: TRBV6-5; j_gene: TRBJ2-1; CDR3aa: CASSYDESNEQFF
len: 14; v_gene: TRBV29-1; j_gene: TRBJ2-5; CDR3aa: CSVSIAGGAETQYF
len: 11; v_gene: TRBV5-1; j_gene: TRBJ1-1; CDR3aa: CASSLGAEAFF
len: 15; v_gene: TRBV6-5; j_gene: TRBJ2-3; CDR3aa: CASSYSVRERDTQYF
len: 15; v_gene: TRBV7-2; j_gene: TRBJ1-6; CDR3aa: CASRRQGNEHSPLHF
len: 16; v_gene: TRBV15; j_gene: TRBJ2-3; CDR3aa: CATSRDQGWSDFTQYF
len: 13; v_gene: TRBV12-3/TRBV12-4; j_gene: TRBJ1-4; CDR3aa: CASSSWGGEKLFF
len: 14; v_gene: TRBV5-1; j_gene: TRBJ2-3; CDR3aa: CASSLGDYPDTQYF
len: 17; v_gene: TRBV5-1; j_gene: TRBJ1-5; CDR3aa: CASSFSPSDGSNQPQHF
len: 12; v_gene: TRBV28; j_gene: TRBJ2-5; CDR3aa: CASSLLRETQYF
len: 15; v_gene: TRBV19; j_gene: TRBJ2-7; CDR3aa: CASSFTGNPSYEQYF
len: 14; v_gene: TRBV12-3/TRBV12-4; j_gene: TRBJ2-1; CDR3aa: CASTTGGGPDEQFF
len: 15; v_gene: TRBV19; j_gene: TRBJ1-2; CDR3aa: CASSIGLGQNYGYTF
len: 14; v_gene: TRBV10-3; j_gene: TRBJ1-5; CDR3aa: CAISDWQGLEPQHF
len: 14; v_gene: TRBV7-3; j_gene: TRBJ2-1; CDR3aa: CASSGSGGHNEQFF
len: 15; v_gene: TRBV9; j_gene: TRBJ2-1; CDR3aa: CASSPRTSLLNEQFF
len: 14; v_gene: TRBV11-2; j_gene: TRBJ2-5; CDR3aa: CASSSAGVRETQYF
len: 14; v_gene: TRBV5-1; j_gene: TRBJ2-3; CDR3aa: CASSNGQPTDTQYF
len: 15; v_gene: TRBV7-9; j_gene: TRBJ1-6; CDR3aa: CASSLDGGDNSPLHF
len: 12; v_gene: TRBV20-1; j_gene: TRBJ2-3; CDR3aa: CSASPRTGTQYF
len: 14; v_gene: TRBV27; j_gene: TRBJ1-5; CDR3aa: CASRTAGGDQPQHF
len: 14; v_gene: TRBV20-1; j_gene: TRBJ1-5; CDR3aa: CSARGAGDNQPQHF
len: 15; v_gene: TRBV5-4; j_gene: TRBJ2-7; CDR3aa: CASSFGTTIYYEQYF
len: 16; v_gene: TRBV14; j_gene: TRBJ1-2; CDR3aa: CASSPFPTGATGGYTF
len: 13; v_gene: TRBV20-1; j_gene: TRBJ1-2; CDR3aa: CSARDLGNYGYTF
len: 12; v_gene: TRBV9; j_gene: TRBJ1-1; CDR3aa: CASSSLVTEAFF
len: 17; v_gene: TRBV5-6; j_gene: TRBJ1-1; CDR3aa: CASSLGGTFDLNTEAFF
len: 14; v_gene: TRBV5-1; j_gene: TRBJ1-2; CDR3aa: CASSPGDRGHGYTF
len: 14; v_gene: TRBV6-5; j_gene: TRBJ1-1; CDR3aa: CASRRIGTGTEAFF
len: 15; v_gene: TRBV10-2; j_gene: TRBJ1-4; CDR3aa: CASSERAVNPEKLFF
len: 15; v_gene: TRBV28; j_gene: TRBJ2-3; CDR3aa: CASSQPGQLTDTQYF
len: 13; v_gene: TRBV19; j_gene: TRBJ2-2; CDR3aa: CASESRGSGELFF
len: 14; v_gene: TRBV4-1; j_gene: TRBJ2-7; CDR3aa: CASSRQTDGYEQYF
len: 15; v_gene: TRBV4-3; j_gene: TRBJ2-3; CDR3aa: CASSQLGLRTDTQYF
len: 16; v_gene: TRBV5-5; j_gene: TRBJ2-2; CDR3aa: CASSLGGATNTGELFF
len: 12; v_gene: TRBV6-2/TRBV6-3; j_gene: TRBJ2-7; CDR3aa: CASGSGFGEQYF
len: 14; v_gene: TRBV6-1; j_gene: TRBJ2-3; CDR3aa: CASSVYGLADTQYF
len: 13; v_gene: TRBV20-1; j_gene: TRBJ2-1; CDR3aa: CSASDSSYNEQFF
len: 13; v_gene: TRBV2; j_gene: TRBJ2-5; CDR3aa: CASSVGHGETQYF
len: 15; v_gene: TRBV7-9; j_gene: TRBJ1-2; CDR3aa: CASSLIIDGGYGYTF
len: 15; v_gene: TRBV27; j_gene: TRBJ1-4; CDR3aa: CASSFVGQGFEKLFF
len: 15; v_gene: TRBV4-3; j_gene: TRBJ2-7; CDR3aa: CASSQMLQDGYEQYF
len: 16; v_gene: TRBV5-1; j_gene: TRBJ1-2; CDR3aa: CASSLRDPTNNYGYTF